This TCR beta chain stems from a study of CD8+CD57+ T cells in acquired aplastic anemia. About the study: The DNA of sorted CD4+ and CD8+ cells averaged about 3 ug. Healthy donors yielded roughly 9.8 million CD4+ cell reads on average. Study-wide points: About 29 sequences, all CD8+ CDR3, were shared between patients and controls.

Profiles of TCR beta VDJ and CDR3 were generated from a genomic DNA template. A single record per CDR3 protein comes from TCRdb applying MiXCR to the reads. The table has under 250,000 distinct CDR3 sequences, around 32% seen once. The J segment lost 4 bases and the V segment lost 5 bases, leaving 6 bases of the junction unmatched. CDR1 is KGHDR and CDR2 is SFDVKD in the germline V gene. The CDR3 sequence is 15 residues long. A note on this clonotype: Its antigen is not known.

V gene TRBV24-1 combines with J gene TRBJ2-1; 8 positions agree with TRBD2. Sequencing was done on a sample of sorted CD4+, CD8+, or CD8+CD57+ T cells (not recorded which) from PBMCs. This sequence originates from a human donor in good health, serving as a control. CDR3 sequence reads: CATSALGGAYNEQFF. DNA for the CDR3: TGTGCCACCAGTGCCCTCGGGGGGGCTTACAATGAGCAGTTCTTC.